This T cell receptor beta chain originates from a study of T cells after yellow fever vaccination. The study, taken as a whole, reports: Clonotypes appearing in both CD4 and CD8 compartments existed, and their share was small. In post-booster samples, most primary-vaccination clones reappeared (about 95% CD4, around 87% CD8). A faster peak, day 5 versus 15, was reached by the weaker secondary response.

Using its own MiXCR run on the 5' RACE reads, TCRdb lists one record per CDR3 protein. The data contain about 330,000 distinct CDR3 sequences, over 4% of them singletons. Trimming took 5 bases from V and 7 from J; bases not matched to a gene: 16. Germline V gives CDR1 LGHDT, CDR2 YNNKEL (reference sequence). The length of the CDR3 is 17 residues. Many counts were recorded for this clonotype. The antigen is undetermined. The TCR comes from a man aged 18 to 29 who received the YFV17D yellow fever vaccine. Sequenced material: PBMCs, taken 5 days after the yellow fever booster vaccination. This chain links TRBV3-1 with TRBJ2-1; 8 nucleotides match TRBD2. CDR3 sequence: CASSGGHFGGGSNEQFF. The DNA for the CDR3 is TGTGCCAGCAGCGGAGGACACTTCGGGGGGGGTTCGAATGAGCAGTTCTTC.